This T cell receptor beta chain is drawn from a study of cytomegalovirus exposure and HLA in healthy donors. Deletions cut 9 bases from V and 4 bases from J, with 11 bases between. Germline CDR1 and CDR2: SEHNR and FQNEAQ (reference sequence). The CDR3 sequence is 12 residues long. As regards this clone: Its antigen remains unidentified.

Primers for the PCR totalled 60 Vbeta and 13 Jbeta. The repertoire was sequenced with immunoSEQ multiplex PCR; TCRdb's copy has only in-frame clones and lacks some. The table shows about 140,000 clones, with approximately 79% occurring only once. Whole-study results and caveats: Among TCR beta chains, those listed as cytomegalovirus-associated numbered around 160.

This rearrangement joins TRBV7-9 to TRBJ2-3, with a tentative D call TRBD2 (7 bases). Sequencing was performed on PBMCs. The source of this sequence is a woman aged 45 to 65 in good health and CMV-seropositive. CDR3: CASAGAPDTQYF. The CDR3, as DNA: TGTGCCAGTGCGGGGGCGCCAGATACGCAGTATTTT. The whole variable domain, remainder taken from reference TRBV7-9 and TRBJ2-3, is DTGVSQNPRHKITKRGQNVTFRCDPISEHNRLYWYRQTLGQGPEFLTYFQNEAQLEKSRLLSDRFSAERPKGSFSTLEIQRTEQGDSAMYLCASAGAPDTQYFGPGTRLTVL.